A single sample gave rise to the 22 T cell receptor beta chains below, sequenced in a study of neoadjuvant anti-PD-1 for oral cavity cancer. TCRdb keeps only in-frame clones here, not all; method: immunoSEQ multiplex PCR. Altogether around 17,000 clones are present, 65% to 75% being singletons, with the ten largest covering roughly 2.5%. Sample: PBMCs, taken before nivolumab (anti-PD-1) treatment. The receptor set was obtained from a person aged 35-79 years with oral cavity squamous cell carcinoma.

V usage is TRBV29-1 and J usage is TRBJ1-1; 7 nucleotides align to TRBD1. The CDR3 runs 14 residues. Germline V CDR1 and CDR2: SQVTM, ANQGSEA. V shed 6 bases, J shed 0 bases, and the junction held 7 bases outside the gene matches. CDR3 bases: TGCAGCGTCCAAGGGACAGTGTTGAACACTGAAGCTTTCTTT. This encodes CSVQGTVLNTEAFF.

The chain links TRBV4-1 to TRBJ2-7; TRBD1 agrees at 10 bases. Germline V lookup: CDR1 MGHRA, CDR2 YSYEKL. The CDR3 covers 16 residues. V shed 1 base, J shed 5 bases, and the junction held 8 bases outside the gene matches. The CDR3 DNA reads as TGCGCCAGCAGCCAAGGGCCGGGACAGGGGAGTAACGAGCAGTACTTC. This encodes CASSQGPGQGSNEQYF.

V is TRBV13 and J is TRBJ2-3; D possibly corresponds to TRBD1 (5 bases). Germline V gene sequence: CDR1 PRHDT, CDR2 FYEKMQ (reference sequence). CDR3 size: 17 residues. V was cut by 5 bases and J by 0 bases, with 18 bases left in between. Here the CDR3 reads CASSPLLESGSTDTQYF. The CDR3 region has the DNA TGTGCCAGCAGCCCCCTCTTAGAGTCAGGGAGCACAGATACGCAGTATTTT.

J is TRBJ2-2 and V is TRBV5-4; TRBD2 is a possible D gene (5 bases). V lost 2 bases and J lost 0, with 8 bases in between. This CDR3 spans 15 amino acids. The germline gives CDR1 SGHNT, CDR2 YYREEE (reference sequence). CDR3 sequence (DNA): TGTGCCAGCAGCTTTAGCGCGACGAACACCGGGGAGCTGTTTTTT. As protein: CASSFSATNTGELFF.

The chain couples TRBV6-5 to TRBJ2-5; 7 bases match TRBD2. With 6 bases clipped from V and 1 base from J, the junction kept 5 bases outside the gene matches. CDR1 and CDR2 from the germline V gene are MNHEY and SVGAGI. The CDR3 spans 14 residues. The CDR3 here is CASRSSGAQETQYF. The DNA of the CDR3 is TGTGCCAGCAGGTCTAGCGGAGCCCAAGAGACCCAGTACTTC.

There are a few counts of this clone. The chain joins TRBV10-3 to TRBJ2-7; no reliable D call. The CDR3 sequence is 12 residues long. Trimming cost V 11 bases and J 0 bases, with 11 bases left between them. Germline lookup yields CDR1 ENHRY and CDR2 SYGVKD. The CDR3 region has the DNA TGTGCCGCCGCCGGCACCTCCTACGAGCAGTACTTC. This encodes CAAAGTSYEQYF.

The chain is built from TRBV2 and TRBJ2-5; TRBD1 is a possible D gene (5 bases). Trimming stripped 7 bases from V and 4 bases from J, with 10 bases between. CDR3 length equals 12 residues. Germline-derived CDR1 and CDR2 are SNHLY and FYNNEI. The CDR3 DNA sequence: TGTGCCAGCAAGGGGTTGGGAGAGACCCAGTACTTC. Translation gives CASKGLGETQYF.

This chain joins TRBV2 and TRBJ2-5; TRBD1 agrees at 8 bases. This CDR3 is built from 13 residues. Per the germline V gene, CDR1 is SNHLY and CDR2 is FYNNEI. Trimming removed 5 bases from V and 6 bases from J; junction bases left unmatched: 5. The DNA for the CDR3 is TGTGCCAGCAGTCCAGGGGGCGGGAAGACCCAGTACTTC. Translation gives CASSPGGGKTQYF.

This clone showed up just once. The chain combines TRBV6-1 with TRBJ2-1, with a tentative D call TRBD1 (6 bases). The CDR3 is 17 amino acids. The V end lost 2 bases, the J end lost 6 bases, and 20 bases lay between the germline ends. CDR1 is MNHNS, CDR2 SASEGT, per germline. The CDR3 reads CASSEFLGQGNSNEQFF. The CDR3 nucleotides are TGTGCCAGCAGTGAATTCCTAGGGCAGGGGAACAGCAATGAGCAGTTCTTC.

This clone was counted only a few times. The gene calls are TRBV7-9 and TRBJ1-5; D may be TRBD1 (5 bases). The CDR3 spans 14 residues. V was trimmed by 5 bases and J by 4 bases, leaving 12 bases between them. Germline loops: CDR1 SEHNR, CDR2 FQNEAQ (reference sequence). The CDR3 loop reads CASSPQGVNQPQHF. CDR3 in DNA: TGTGCCAGCAGCCCGCAAGGGGTTAATCAGCCCCAGCATTTT.

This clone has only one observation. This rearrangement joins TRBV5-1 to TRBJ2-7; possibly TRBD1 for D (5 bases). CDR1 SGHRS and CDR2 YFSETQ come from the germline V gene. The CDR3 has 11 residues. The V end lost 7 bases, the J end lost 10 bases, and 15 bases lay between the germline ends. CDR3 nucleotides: TGCGCCAGCCGTAACCAGGGATTACAGTACTTC. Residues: CASRNQGLQYF.

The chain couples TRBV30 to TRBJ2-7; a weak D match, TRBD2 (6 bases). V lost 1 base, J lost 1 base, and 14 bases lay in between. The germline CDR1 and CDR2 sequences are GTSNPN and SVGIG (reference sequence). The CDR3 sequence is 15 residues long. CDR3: CAWSEGTPPSYEQYF. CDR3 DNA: TGTGCCTGGAGTGAGGGGACTCCTCCTTCCTACGAGCAGTACTTC. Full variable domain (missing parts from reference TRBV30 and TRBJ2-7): SQTIHQWPATLVQPVGSPLSLECTVEGTSNPNLYWYRQAAGRGLQLLFYSVGIGQISSEVPQNLSASRPQDRQFILSSKKLLLSDSGFYLCAWSEGTPPSYEQYFGPGTRLTVT.

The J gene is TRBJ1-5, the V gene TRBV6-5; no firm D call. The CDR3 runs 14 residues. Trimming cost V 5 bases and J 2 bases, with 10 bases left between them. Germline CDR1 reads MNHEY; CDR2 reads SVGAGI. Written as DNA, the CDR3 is TGTGCCAGCAGTGAACGGTACGGCAATCAGCCCCAGCATTTT. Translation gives CASSERYGNQPQHF.

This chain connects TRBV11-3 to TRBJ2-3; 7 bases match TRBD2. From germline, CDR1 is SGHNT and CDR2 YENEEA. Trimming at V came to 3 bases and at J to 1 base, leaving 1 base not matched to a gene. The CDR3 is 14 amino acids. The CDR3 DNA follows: TGTGCCAGCAGCTTGGGGGGGGGCACAGATACGCAGTATTTT. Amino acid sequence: CASSLGGGTDTQYF.

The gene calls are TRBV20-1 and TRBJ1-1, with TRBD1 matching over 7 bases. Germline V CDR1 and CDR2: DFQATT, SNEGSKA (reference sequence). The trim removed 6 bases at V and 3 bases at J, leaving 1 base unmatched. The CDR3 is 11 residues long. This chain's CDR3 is CSAGQYTEAFF. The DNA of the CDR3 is TGCAGTGCGGGACAGTACACTGAAGCTTTCTTT.

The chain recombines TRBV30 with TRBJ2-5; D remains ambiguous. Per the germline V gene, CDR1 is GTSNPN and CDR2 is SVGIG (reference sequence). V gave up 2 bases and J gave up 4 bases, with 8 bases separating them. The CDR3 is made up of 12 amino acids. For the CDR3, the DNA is TGTGCCTGGAGTCAGGTGAGAGAGACCCAGTACTTC. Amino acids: CAWSQVRETQYF.

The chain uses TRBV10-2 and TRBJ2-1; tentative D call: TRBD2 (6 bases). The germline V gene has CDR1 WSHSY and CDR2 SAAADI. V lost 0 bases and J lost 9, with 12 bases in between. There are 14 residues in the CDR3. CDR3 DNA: TGCGCCAGCAGTGAGTCGAGACTAGTAGGTGAGCAGTTCTTC. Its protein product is CASSESRLVGEQFF.

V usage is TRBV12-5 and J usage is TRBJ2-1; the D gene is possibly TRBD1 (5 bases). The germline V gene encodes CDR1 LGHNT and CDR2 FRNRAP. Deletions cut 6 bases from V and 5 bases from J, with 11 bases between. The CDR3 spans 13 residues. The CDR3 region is CASGLGQNNEQFF. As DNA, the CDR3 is TGTGCTAGTGGCCTCGGACAAAACAATGAGCAGTTCTTC. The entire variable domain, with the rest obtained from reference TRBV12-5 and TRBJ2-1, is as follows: DARVTQTPRHKVTEMGQEVTMRCQPILGHNTVFWYRQTMMQGLELLAYFRNRAPLDDSGMPKDRFSAEMPDATLATLKIQPSEPRDSAVYFCASGLGQNNEQFFGPGTRLTVL.

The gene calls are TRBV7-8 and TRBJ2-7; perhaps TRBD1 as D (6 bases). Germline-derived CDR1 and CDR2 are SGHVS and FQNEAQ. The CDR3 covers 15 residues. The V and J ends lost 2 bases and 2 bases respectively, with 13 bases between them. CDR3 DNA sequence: TGTGCCAGCAGCTTATTGACCGGGACAACCTACGAGCAGTACTTC. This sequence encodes CASSLLTGTTYEQYF.

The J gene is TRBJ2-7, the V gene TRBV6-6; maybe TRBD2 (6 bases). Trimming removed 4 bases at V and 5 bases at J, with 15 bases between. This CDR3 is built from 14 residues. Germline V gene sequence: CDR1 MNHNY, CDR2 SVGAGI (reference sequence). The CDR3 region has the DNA TGTGCCAGCAGTTCTAAAGGAGGGGACGACGAGCAGTACTTC. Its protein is CASSSKGGDDEQYF.

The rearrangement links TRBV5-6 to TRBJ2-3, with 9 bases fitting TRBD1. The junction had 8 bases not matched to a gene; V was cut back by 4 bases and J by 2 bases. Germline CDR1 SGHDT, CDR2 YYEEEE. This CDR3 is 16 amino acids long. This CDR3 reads CASSPGQGWFTDTQYF. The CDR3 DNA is TGTGCCAGCAGCCCCGGACAGGGGTGGTTCACAGATACGCAGTATTTT.

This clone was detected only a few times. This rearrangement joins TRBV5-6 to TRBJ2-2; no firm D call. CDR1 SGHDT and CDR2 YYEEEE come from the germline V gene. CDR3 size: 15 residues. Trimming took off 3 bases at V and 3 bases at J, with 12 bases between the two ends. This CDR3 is CASSSGPDDTGELFF. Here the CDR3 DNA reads TGTGCCAGCAGCTCCGGCCCCGACGACACCGGGGAGCTGTTTTTT.